This T cell receptor beta chain originates from a study of T cells in Graves' hyperthyroidism and ophthalmopathy. It was RNA transcripts that yielded the amplified TCR beta CDR3 regions. The TCR CDR3 first-round RT-PCR relied on the HTBI primer set. MiXCR was run by TCRdb on the multiplex PCR reads, yielding one entry per CDR3 protein. The repertoire holds about 350,000 distinct CDR3 sequences, approximately 18% seen once, with around 35% in the top ten. This clonotype was detected ten times or more. Uncontrolled infection, other autoimmune disease, pregnancy or lactation led to exclusion. Blood from later-ophthalmopathy patients was taken at first hyperthyroidism diagnosis. Sequenced sample: blood. The TCR comes from a young woman with Graves' hyperthyroidism that later progressed to Graves' ophthalmopathy.

The CDR3 protein is CASSRRMGTGIPGYTF. The CDR3, as DNA: TGTGCCAGCAGTCGGCGGATGGGGACAGGGATTCCTGGCTACACCTTC. The genes are TRBV27 and TRBJ1-2; 9 bases are a match to TRBD1. The germline V gene encodes CDR1 MNHEY and CDR2 SMNVEV (reference sequence). The CDR3 runs 16 residues. Losses at the gene ends were 5 bases for V and 7 bases for J; bases not matched to a gene: 14.